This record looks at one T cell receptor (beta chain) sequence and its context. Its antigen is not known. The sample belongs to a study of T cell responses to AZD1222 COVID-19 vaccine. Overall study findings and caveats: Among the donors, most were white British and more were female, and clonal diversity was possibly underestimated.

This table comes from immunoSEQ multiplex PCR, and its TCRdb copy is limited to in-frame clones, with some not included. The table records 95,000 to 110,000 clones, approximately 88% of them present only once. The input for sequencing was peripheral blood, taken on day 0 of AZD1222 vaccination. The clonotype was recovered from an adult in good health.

The CDR3 DNA sequence: TGTGCCGAAATCTTGCCAGGGGGAACCCCAGATACGCAGTATTTT. Translating it yields CAEILPGGTPDTQYF. The V gene is TRBV19, the J gene TRBJ2-3, with 7 bases aligning to TRBD1. The CDR3 contains 15 residues. J gave up 4 bases and V 11 bases, and 15 bases lay outside the gene matches. Germline V gene lookup returns CDR1 LNHDA and CDR2 SQIVND (reference sequence). Full variable domain (missing parts from reference TRBV19 and TRBJ2-3): DGGITQSPKYLFRKEGQNVTLSCEQNLNHDAMYWYRQDPGQGLRLIYYSQIVNDFQKGDIAEGYSVSREKKESFPLTVTSAQKNPTAFYLCAEILPGGTPDTQYFGPGTRLTVL.